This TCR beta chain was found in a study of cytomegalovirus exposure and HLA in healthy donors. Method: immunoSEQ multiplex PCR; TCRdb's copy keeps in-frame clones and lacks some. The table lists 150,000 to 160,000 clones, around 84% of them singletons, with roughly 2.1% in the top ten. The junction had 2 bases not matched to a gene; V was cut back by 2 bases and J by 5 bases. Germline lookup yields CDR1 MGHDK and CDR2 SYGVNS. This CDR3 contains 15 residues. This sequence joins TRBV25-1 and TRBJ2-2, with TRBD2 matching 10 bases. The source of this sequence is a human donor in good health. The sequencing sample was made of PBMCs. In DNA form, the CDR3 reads TGTGCCAGCAGTGAAGGACTAGCGGAGACCGGGGAGCTGTTTTTT. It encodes CASSEGLAETGELFF. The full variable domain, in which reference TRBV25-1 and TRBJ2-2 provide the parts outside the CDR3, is EADIYQTPRYLVIGTGKKITLECSQTMGHDKMYWYQQDPGMELHLIHYSYGVNSTEKGDLSSESTVSRIRTEHFPLTLESARPSHTSQYLCASSEGLAETGELFFGEGSRLTVL.